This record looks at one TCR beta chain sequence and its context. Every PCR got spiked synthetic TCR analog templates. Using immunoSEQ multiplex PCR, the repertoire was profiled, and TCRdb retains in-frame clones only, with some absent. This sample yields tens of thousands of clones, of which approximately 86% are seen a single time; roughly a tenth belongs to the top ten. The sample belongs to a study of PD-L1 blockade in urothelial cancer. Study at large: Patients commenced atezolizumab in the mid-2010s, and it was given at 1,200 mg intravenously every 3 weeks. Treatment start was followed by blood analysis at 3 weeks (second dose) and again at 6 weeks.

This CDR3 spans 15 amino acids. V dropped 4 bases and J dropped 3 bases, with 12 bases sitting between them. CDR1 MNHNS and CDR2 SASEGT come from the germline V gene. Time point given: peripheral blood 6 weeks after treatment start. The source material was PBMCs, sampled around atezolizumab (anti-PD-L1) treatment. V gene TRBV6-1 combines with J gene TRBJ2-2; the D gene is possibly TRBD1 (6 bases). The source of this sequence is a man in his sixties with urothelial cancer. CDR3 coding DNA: TGTGCCAGCAGTGTGAGGGGGTTAGACACCGGGGAGCTGTTTTTT. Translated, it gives CASSVRGLDTGELFF.